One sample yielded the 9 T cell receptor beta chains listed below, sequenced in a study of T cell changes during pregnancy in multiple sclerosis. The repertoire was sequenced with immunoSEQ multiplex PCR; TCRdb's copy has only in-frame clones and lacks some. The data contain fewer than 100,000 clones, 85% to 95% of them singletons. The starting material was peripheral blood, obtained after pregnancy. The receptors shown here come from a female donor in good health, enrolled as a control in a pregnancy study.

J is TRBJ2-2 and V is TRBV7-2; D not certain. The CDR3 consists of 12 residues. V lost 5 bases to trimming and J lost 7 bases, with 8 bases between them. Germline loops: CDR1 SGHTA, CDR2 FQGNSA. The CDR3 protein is CASSPFVGELFF. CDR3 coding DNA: TGTGCCAGCAGCCCCTTTGTCGGGGAGCTGTTTTTT.

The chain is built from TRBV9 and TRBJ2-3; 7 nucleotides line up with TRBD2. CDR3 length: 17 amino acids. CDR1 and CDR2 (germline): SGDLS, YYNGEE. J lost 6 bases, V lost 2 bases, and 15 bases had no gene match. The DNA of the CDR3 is TGTGCCAGCAGCGTCCGGTGGGCTAGCGGTGCGGGCGATACGCAGTATTTT. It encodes CASSVRWASGAGDTQYF.

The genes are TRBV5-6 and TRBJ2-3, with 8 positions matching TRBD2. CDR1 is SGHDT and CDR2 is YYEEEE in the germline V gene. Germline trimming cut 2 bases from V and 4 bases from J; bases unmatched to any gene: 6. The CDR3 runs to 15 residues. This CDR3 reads CASSFYGGVADTQYF. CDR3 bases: TGTGCCAGCAGCTTTTACGGGGGGGTCGCAGATACGCAGTATTTT.

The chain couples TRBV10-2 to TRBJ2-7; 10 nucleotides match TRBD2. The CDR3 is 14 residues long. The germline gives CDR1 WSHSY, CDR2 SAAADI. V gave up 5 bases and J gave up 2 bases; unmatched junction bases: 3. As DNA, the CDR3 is TGCGCCAGCAGTTCTAGCGGGGGTCCCTACGAGCAGTACTTC. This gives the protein CASSSSGGPYEQYF.

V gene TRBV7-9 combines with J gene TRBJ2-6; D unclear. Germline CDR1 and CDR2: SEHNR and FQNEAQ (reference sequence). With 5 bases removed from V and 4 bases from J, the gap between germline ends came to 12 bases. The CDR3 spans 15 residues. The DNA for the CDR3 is TGTGCCAGCAGCCCCCATCCCCCAGGGGCCAACGTCCTGACTTTC. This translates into CASSPHPPGANVLTF.

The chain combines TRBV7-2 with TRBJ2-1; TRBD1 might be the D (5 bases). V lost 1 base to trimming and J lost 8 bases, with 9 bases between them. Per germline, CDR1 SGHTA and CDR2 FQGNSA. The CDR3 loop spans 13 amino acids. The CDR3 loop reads CASSLERGDEQFF. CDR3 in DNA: TGTGCCAGCAGCTTAGAAAGGGGCGATGAGCAGTTCTTC.

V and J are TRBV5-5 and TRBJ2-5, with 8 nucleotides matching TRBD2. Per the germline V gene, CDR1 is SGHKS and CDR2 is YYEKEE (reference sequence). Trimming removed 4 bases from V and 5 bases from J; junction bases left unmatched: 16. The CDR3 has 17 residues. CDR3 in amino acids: CASSLREGLAARETQYF. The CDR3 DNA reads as TGTGCCAGCAGCCTCCGGGAGGGGCTAGCCGCGAGGGAGACCCAGTACTTC.

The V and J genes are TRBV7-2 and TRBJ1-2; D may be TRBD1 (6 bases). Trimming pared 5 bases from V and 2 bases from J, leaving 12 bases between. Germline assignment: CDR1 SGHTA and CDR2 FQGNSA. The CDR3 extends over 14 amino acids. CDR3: CASSTYRVNYGYTF. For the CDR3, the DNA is TGTGCCAGCAGCACCTACAGGGTCAACTATGGCTACACCTTC.

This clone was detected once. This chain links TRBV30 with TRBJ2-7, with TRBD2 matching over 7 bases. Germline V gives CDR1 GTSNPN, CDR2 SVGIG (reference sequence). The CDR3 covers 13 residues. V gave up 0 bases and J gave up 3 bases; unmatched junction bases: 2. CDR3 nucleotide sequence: TGTGCCTGGAGTGTACTAGCGTACTACGAGCAGTACTTC. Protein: CAWSVLAYYEQYF.